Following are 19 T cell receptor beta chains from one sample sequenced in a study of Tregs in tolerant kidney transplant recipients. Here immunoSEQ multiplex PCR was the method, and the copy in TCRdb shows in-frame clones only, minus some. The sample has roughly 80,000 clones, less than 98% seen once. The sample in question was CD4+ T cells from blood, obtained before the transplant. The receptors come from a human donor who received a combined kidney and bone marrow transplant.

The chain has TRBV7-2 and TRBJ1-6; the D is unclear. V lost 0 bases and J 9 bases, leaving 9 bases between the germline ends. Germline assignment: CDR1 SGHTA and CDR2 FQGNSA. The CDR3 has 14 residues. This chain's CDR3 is CASSLALRPSPLHF. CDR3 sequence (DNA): TGTGCCAGCAGCTTAGCGCTCAGGCCTTCACCCCTCCACTTT.

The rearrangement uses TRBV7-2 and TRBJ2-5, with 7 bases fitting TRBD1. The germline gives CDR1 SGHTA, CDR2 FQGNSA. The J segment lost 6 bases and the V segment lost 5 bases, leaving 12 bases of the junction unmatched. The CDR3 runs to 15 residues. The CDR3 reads CASSVPTGFIKTQYF. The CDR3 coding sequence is TGTGCCAGCAGCGTTCCGACAGGGTTTATCAAGACCCAGTACTTC.

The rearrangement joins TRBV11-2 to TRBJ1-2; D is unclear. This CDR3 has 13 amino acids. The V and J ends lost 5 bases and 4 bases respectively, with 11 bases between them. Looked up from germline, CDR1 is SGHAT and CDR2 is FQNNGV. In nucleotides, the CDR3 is TGTGCCAGCAGCCCCTCCGGTTCCTATGGCTACACCTTC. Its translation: CASSPSGSYGYTF.

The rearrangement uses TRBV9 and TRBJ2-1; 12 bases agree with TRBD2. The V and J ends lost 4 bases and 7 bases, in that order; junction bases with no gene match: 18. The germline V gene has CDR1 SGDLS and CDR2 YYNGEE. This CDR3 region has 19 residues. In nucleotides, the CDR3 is TGTGCCAGCAGCTCCCCACCATATACCACTAGCGGGGGGAAGAATGAGCAGTTCTTC. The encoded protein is CASSSPPYTTSGGKNEQFF.

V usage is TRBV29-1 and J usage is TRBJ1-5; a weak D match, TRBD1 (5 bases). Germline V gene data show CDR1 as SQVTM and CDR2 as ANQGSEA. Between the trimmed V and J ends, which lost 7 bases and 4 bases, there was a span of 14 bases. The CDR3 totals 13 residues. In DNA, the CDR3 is TGCAGCGCGGTGGGGCAGCCAAATCAGCCCCAGCATTTT. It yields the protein CSAVGQPNQPQHF.

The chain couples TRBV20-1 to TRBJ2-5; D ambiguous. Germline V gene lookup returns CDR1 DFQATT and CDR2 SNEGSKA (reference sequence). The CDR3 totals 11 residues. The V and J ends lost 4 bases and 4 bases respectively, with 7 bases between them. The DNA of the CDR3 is TGCAGTGCTACCCCCCGAGAGACCCAGTACTTC. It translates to CSATPRETQYF.

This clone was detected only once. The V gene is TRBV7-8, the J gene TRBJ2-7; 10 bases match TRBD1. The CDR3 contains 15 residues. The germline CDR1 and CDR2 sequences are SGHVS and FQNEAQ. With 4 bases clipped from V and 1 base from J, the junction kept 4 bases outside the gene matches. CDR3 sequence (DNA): TGTGCCAGCAGCTCCGGGACAGGGGTTTCCTACGAGCAGTACTTC. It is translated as CASSSGTGVSYEQYF.

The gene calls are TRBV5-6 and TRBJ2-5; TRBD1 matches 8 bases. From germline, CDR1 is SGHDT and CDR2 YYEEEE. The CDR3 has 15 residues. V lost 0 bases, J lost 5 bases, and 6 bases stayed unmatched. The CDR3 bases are TGTGCCAGCAGCTTGGACCAGGGGGCTAAGGAGACCCAGTACTTC. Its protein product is CASSLDQGAKETQYF. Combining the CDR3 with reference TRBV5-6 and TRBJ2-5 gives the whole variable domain DAGVTQSPTHLIKTRGQQVTLRCSPKSGHDTVSWYQQALGQGPQFIFQYYEEEERQRGNFPDRFSGHQFPNYSSELNVNALLLGDSALYLCASSLDQGAKETQYFGPGTRLLVL.

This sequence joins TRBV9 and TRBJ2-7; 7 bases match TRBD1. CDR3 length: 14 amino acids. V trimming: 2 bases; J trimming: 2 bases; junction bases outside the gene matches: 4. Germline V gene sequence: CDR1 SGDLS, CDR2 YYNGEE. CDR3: CASSVATGPYEQYF. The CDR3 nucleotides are TGTGCCAGCAGCGTGGCGACAGGGCCCTACGAGCAGTACTTC.

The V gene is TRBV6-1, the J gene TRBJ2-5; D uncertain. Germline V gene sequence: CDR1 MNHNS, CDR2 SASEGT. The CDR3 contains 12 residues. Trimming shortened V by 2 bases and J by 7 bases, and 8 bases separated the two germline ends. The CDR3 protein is CASSENSGTQYF. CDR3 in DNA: TGTGCCAGCAGTGAAAACAGTGGGACCCAGTACTTC.

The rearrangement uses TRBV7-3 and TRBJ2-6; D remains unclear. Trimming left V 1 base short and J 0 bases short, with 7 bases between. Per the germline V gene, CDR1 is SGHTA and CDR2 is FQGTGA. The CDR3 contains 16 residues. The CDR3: CASSLRRSSGANVLTF. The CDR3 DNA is TGTGCCAGCAGCTTAAGGCGGAGCTCTGGGGCCAACGTCCTGACTTTC.

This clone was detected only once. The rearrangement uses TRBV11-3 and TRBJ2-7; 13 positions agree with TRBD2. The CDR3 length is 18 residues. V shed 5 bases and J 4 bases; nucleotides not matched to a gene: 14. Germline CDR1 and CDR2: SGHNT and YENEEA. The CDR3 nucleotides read TGTGCCAGCAGCCGCCGTTTTCGGACTAGCGGGAGTCAGTACGAGCAGTACTTC. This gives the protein CASSRRFRTSGSQYEQYF.

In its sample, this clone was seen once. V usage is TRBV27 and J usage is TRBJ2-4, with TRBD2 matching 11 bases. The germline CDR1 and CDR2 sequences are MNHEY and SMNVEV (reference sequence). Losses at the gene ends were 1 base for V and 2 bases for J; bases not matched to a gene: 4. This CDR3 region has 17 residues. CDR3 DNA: TGTGCCAGCAGTTTATATCCTAGCGGGGGGACCAAAAACATTCAGTACTTC. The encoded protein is CASSLYPSGGTKNIQYF.

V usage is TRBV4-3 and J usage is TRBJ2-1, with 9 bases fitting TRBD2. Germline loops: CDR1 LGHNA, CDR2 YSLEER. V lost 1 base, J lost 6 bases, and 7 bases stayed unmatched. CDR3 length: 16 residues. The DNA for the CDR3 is TGCGCCAGCAGCCAAGGTCGGCTAGCGGGATTCAATGAGCAGTTCTTC. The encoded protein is CASSQGRLAGFNEQFF.

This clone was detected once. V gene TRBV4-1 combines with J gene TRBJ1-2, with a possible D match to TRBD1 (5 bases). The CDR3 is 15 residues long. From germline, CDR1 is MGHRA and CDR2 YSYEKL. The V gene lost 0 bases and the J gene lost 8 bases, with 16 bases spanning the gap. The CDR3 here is CASSQDWSRAGGYTF. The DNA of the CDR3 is TGCGCCAGCAGCCAAGATTGGTCCAGGGCAGGCGGCTACACCTTC.

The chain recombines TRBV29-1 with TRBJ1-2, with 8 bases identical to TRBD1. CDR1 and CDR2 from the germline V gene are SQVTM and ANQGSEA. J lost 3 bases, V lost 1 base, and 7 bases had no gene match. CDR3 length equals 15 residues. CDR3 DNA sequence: TGCAGCGTTGAAGTGGACTACAGGGGGGACTATGGCTACACCTTC. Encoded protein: CSVEVDYRGDYGYTF. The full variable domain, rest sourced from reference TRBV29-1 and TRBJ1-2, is SAVISQKPSRDICQRGTSLTIQCQVDSQVTMMFWYRQQPGQSLTLIATANQGSEATYESGFVIDKFPISRPNLTFSTLTVSNMSPEDSSIYLCSVEVDYRGDYGYTFGSGTRLTVV.

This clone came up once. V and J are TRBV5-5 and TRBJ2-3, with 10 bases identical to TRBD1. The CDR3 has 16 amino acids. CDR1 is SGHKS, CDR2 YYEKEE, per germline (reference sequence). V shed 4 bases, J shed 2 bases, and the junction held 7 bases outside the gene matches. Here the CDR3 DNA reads TGTGCCAGCAGCCCGGGAGGGACAGGGGACACAGATACGCAGTATTTT. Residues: CASSPGGTGDTDTQYF.

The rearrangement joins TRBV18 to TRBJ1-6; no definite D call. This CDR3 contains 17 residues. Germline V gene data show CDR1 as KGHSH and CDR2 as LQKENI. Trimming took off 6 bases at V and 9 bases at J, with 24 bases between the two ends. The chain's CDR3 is CASSPTRAGPTSSPLHF. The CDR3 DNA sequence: TGTGCCAGCTCCCCTACCCGCGCAGGTCCCACTTCTTCACCCCTCCACTTT.

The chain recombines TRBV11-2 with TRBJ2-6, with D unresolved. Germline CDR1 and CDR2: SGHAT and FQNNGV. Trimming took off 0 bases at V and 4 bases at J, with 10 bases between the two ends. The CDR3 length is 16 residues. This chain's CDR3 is CASSLDMGSGANVLTF. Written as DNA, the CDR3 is TGTGCCAGCAGCTTAGATATGGGCTCCGGGGCCAACGTCCTGACTTTC.